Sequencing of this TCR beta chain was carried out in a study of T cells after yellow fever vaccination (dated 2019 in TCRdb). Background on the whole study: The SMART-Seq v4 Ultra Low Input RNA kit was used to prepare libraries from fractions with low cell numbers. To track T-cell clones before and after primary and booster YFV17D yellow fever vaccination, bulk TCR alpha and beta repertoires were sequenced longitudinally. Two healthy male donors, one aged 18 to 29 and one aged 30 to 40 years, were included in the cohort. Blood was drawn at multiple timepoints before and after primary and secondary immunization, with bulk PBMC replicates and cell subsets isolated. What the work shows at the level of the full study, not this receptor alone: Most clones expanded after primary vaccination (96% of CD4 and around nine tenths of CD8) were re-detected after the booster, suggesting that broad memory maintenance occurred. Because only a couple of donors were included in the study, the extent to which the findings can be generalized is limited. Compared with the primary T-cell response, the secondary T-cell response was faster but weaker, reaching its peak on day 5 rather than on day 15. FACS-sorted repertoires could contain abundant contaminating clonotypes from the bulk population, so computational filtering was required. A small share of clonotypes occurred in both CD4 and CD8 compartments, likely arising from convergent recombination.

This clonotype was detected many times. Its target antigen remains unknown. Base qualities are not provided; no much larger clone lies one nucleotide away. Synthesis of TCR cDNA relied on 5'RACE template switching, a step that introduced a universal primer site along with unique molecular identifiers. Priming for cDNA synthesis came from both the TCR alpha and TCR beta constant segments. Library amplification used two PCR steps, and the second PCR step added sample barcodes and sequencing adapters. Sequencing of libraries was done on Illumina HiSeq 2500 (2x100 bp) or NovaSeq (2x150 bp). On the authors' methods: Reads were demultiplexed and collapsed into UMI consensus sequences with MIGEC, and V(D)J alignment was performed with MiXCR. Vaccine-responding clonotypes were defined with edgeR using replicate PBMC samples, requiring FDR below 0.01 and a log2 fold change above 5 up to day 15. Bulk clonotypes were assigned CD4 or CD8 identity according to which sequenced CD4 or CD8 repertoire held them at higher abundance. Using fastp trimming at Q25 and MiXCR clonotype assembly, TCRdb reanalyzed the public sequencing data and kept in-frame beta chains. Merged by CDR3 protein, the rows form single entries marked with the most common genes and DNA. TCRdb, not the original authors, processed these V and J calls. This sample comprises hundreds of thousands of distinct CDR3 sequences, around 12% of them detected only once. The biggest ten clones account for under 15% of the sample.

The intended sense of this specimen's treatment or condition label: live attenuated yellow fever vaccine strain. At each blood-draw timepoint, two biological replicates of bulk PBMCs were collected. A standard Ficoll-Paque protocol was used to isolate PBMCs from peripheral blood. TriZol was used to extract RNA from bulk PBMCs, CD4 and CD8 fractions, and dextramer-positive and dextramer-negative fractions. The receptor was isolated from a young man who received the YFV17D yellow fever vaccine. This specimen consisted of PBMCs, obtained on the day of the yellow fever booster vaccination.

The CDR3 region reads CASSQTSSETQYF. The nucleotide sequence reads as follows: TGTGCCAGCAGCCAGACTAGTTCCGAGACCCAGTACTTC. Here the chain combines TRBV7-2 and TRBJ2-5; TRBD2 is a possible D gene, resting on 6 matching bases. Looking up the germline V gene yields CDR1 SGHTA and CDR2 FQGNSA. V loses 5 bases, J loses 5 bases, and the germline ends lie 12 bases apart. The CDR3 runs 13 residues from the cysteine to the phenylalanine. The read is trimmed to its CDR3 DNA, 39 bases read in frame from base 1.